This TCR beta chain was identified in a study of T cell changes during pregnancy in multiple sclerosis. V was shortened by 5 bases and J by 1 base, with 8 bases between the two germline ends. The CDR3 covers 13 residues. Germline-derived CDR1 and CDR2 are SGHTA and FQGTGA. Assay used: immunoSEQ multiplex PCR; TCRdb lists only in-frame clones, some missing. The profile shows more than 55,000 clones, approximately 91% of them singletons. The sample here was peripheral blood, taken in the second trimester of pregnancy. The chain is built from TRBV7-3 and TRBJ2-5; the D is unclear. This sequence was found in a female donor with multiple sclerosis, enrolled in a pregnancy study. CDR3 bases: TGTGCCAGCAGCCCATCAGGCCAAGAGACCCAGTACTTC. This translates into CASSPSGQETQYF. The variable domain in full, completed from reference TRBV7-3 and TRBJ2-5, reads GAGVSQTPSNKVTEKGKYVELRCDPISGHTALYWYRQSLGQGPEFLIYFQGTGAADDSGLPNDRFFAVRPEGSVSTLKIQRTERGDSAVYLCASSPSGQETQYFGPGTRLLVL.